These 3 T cell receptor beta chains were all obtained from the same sample, sequenced in a study of blood T cell repertoires in COVID-19 (TCRdb year 2020). The library came from the immunoSEQ multiplex PCR assay. TCRdb stores this immuneACCESS table with in-frame sequences only. Part of the clones is absent; in the studies checked, under half of the shortfall reflects unresolved V genes, and no reason is known for the rest. This sample holds 140,000 to 150,000 clones; 80% to 90% were observed only once. The top ten constitute 3% of the sample. Specimen: peripheral blood. The receptors derive from an older woman with active COVID-19.

This rearrangement joins TRBV7-2 to TRBJ2-3, with TRBD2 as a possible D gene (6 bases). Germline V CDR1 and CDR2: SGHTA, FQGNSA. The germline V and J ends were trimmed by 3 bases and 0 bases, with 13 bases remaining between them. The CDR3 consists of 16 residues. Written as DNA, the CDR3 is TGTGCCAGCAGCTTGGGTCCAAGCGGGAGCACAGATACGCAGTATTTT. Protein: CASSLGPSGSTDTQYF.

The table lists this clone with a count of one. The V and J genes are TRBV6-5 and TRBJ1-6; tentatively, D is TRBD1 (5 bases). Germline V lookup: CDR1 MNHEY, CDR2 SVGAGI. CDR3 length: 12 residues. The V end was cut by 5 bases, the J end by 7 bases, with 6 bases between. CDR3 residues: CASSNRNSPLHF. Here the CDR3 DNA reads TGTGCCAGCAGTAACAGGAATTCACCCCTCCACTTT.

This chain uses TRBV11-2 with TRBJ2-1; 10 bases are a match to TRBD2. CDR1 is SGHAT and CDR2 is FQNNGV in the germline V gene. J gave up 8 bases and V 1 base, and 5 bases lay outside the gene matches. The CDR3 extends over 15 amino acids. The CDR3 region has the DNA TGTGCCAGCAGCTTAGGAAGCGGGAGGGGCGATGAGCAGTTCTTC. Residues: CASSLGSGRGDEQFF.